Each of the 26 T cell receptor beta chains below was sequenced from the same sample in a study of beta chain features in type 1 diabetes. The study, taken as a whole, reports: All four CD4+ subsets from Type 1 diabetes patients carried moderately but significantly shorter TCRB CDR3s.

What these receptors recognize is not known. Isolated RNA was reverse transcribed in full, so expressed TCRB transcripts were sequenced. Some clones are missing from TCRdb's copy, which holds only in-frame ones; the method was immunoSEQ multiplex PCR. The sample yields around 600,000 clones, 9.5% to 15% seen once. Material: naive CD4+ T cells from blood. The source of these receptors is a man under 40 with type 1 diabetes.

The CDR3 reads CASSIDRGPAEAFF. The CDR3 nucleotides read TGTGCCAGTAGTATCGACAGGGGGCCGGCCGAAGCTTTCTTT. The chain couples TRBV19 to TRBJ1-1; 10 bases map to TRBD1. V trimming: 3 bases; J trimming: 8 bases; junction bases outside the gene matches: 6. The CDR3 consists of 14 residues. Germline CDR1 LNHDA, CDR2 SQIVND (reference sequence).

Notes on this clone: The identical CDR3 is also encoded by other nucleotide sequences in the sample. The CDR3 nucleotides read TGTGCCTCCGGGACAGCCTACGAGCAGTACTTC. The encoded protein is CASGTAYEQYF. This chain connects TRBV30 to TRBJ2-7; 7 bases are a match to TRBD1. The CDR3 loop spans 11 amino acids. The J segment lost 2 bases and the V segment lost 7 bases, leaving 2 bases of the junction unmatched. Germline CDR1 is GTSNPN and CDR2 is SVGIG (reference sequence).

The chain is built from TRBV7-9 and TRBJ1-6; D is unresolved. The CDR3 sequence is 12 residues long. The V and J ends lost 5 bases and 8 bases respectively, with 7 bases between them. Per the germline V gene, CDR1 is SEHNR and CDR2 is FQNEAQ (reference sequence). This chain's CDR3 is CASSPWDSPLHF. CDR3 nucleotide sequence: TGTGCCAGCAGCCCGTGGGATTCACCCCTCCACTTT.

V gene TRBV20-1 combines with J gene TRBJ1-2, with a weak D call TRBD1 (5 bases). Germline values: CDR1 DFQATT, CDR2 SNEGSKA (reference sequence). This CDR3 comprises 11 residues. The ends were cut back, 5 bases at V and 9 bases at J, with 13 bases in the middle. In DNA, the CDR3 is TGCAGTGCTCCCGGGGCGTTGAGCTACACCTTC. It yields the protein CSAPGALSYTF.

This clone was counted only a few times. The gene calls are TRBV6-1 and TRBJ2-5, with D unclear. Germline V gene lookup returns CDR1 MNHNS and CDR2 SASEGT. V shed 6 bases and J shed 2 bases, with 10 bases lying between them. The CDR3 contains 13 residues. The CDR3 nucleotides read TGTGCCAGCAGGGTACAGATTCAAGAGACCCAGTACTTC. It encodes CASRVQIQETQYF.

The V gene is TRBV6-1, the J gene TRBJ2-7; no clear D gene. Germline V gene data show CDR1 as MNHNS and CDR2 as SASEGT. V was cut by 3 bases and J by 3 bases, with 9 bases left in between. The CDR3 is 13 residues long. For the CDR3, the DNA is TGTGCCAGCAGTGACCTGGACGGCTACGAGCAGTACTTC. Its translation is CASSDLDGYEQYF.

This clone was seen a few times. A junction boundary mismatches the germline segment, possibly from a read error. The V call is TRBV2, the J call TRBJ1-6; D gene uncertain. The CDR3 sequence is 14 residues long. Germline V gene lookup returns CDR1 SNHLY and CDR2 FYNNEI. CDR3 sequence: CAEAERAGGSPLHF. The CDR3 nucleotides read TGCGCCGAGGCGGAGAGGGCCGGTGGATCACCCCTCCACTTT.

The chain couples TRBV2 to TRBJ1-3; no definite D call. Germline V gene sequence: CDR1 SNHLY, CDR2 FYNNEI. The CDR3 consists of 14 residues. Trimming pared 4 bases from V and 4 bases from J, leaving 11 bases between. This chain's CDR3 is CASSVFGQGNTIYF. The CDR3, as DNA: TGTGCCAGCAGTGTTTTTGGCCAGGGAAACACCATATATTTT. The full variable domain, with the rest looked up from reference TRBV2 and TRBJ1-3, is EPEVTQTPSHQVTQMGQEVILRCVPISNHLYFYWYRQILGQKVEFLVSFYNNEISEKSEIFDDQFSVERPDGSNFTLKIRSTKLEDSAMYFCASSVFGQGNTIYFGEGSWLTVV.

The gene calls are TRBV6-5 and TRBJ2-5; possible D gene TRBD2, 5 bases. This CDR3 has 14 residues. Looked up from germline, CDR1 is MNHEY and CDR2 is SVGAGI. Trimming removed 8 bases at V and 5 bases at J, with 18 bases between. DNA for the CDR3: TGTGCCAGCGGGAGCGTTGGCAGTGGGGAGACCCAGTACTTC. Protein sequence: CASGSVGSGETQYF.

The chain has TRBV19 and TRBJ1-1; 7 nucleotides align to TRBD1. The germline V gene has CDR1 LNHDA and CDR2 SQIVND (reference sequence). This CDR3 has 14 amino acids. V was pared by 5 bases and J by 0 bases, with 3 bases of the junction left unmatched. This CDR3 is CASSYRGLNTEAFF. The CDR3 DNA reads as TGTGCCAGTAGTTACAGGGGCTTGAACACTGAAGCTTTCTTT.

The chain has TRBV5-1 and TRBJ2-2, with TRBD2 matching over 7 bases. V shed 3 bases, J shed 3 bases, and the junction held 2 bases outside the gene matches. Germline V lookup: CDR1 SGHRS, CDR2 YFSETQ. This CDR3 spans 14 amino acids. CDR3 coding DNA: TGCGCCAGCAGCTCCCTAGCGGACACCGGGGAGCTGTTTTTT. It translates to CASSSLADTGELFF.

This clone was detected only a few times. The chain carries TRBV19 and TRBJ1-1; 12 bases agree with TRBD1. The CDR3 covers 19 residues. V gave up 4 bases and J gave up 5 bases; unmatched junction bases: 17. CDR1 is LNHDA and CDR2 is SQIVND in the germline V gene (reference sequence). CDR3 loop: CASSTLYSGTGGAWTEAFF. The CDR3 nucleotides read TGTGCCAGTAGTACCCTTTATTCCGGGACAGGGGGCGCGTGGACTGAAGCTTTCTTT.

Regarding this clone: One junction end does not reproduce the germline sequence, and a read error may be involved. The chain combines TRBV19 with TRBJ1-2, with a weak D call TRBD1 (6 bases). CDR1 and CDR2 (germline): LNHDA, SQIVND (reference sequence). The CDR3 runs 15 residues. The CDR3 region has the DNA TGTGCCAGTAGTGCCGACTCGGTGGCAGGGGTCCCACCCGTCTTC. Its translation is CASSADSVAGVPPVF.

V and J are TRBV30 and TRBJ2-3, with TRBD2 matching 11 bases. Germline CDR1 is GTSNPN and CDR2 is SVGIG (reference sequence). This CDR3 spans 15 amino acids. V shed 5 bases and J 4 bases; nucleotides not matched to a gene: 8. The CDR3 here is CAWLDSGGAADTQYF. The CDR3 nucleotides are TGTGCCTGGTTAGATAGCGGGGGGGCGGCAGATACGCAGTATTTT.

Only a few counts were recorded for this clone. This sequence joins TRBV6-6 and TRBJ2-1, with 9 bases fitting TRBD2. V gave up 5 bases and J gave up 6 bases; unmatched junction bases: 11. This CDR3 has 16 residues. CDR1 is MNHNY and CDR2 is SVGAGI in the germline V gene (reference sequence). CDR3 sequence: CASSPPRAGGINEQFF. The CDR3 DNA reads TGTGCCAGCAGTCCTCCTAGAGCGGGGGGCATCAATGAGCAGTTCTTC.

Only a few counts were recorded for this clone. The chain recombines TRBV7-2 with TRBJ2-2; 7 bases are a match to TRBD1. The germline V gene has CDR1 SGHTA and CDR2 FQGNSA. The CDR3 runs to 14 residues. Unmatched junction bases numbered 3, after V lost 4 bases and J lost 4 bases. The CDR3 DNA sequence: TGTGCCAGCAGCTCTGGGACAGCCACCGGGGAGCTGTTTTTT. Residues: CASSSGTATGELFF. The full variable domain, in which reference TRBV7-2 and TRBJ2-2 provide the parts outside the CDR3, is GAGVSQSPSNKVTEKGKDVELRCDPISGHTALYWYRQSLGQGLEFLIYFQGNSAPDKSGLPSDRFSAERTGGSVSTLTIQRTQQEDSAVYLCASSSGTATGELFFGEGSRLTVL.

This clone occurred a few times. The chain couples TRBV14 to TRBJ2-7; TRBD1 agrees at 9 bases. The CDR3 loop spans 14 amino acids. The junction had 10 bases not matched to a gene; V was cut back by 8 bases and J by 5 bases. Germline V lookup: CDR1 SGHDN, CDR2 FVKESK. In DNA form, the CDR3 reads TGTGCCAGCGGACCGGGACAGGGCGTCCACGAGCAGTACTTC. This translates into CASGPGQGVHEQYF.

This clone was detected a few times. The sample holds other DNA sequences that translate to the same CDR3. The chain recombines TRBV9 with TRBJ2-1, with D possibly TRBD2 on 7 matching bases. The CDR3 covers 14 residues. Trimming pared 4 bases from V and 7 bases from J, leaving 15 bases between. Germline V gene sequence: CDR1 SGDLS, CDR2 YYNGEE. The DNA for the CDR3 is TGTGCCAGCAGCCCCCGGGGGGCTGGAAATGAGCAGTTCTTC. Translating it yields CASSPRGAGNEQFF.

The genes are TRBV28 and TRBJ1-5; D is possibly TRBD1 (5 bases). V dropped 3 bases and J dropped 5 bases, with 11 bases sitting between them. The CDR3 covers 14 residues. CDR1 is MDHEN and CDR2 is SYDVKM in the germline V gene. The CDR3 DNA follows: TGTGCCAGCAGTTTTGGGGACTCTTATCAGCCCCAGCATTTT. The encoded protein is CASSFGDSYQPQHF.

This clone occurred a few times. The chain couples TRBV30 to TRBJ2-1; D is undetermined. The ends were cut back, 2 bases at V and 1 base at J, with 9 bases in the middle. The CDR3 length is 14 residues. CDR1 is GTSNPN and CDR2 is SVGIG in the germline V gene (reference sequence). Written as DNA, the CDR3 is TGTGCCTGGAGTCTTAGCAGTTCCTACAATGAGCAGTTCTTC. It specifies CAWSLSSSYNEQFF.

This clone was seen a few times. The chain joins TRBV7-2 to TRBJ2-1, with D perhaps matching TRBD1 or TRBD2 (5 bases each). The CDR3 is 16 residues long. The ends were cut back, 1 base at V and 0 bases at J, with 10 bases in the middle. From germline, CDR1 is SGHTA and CDR2 FQGNSA. The CDR3 loop is CASSLVGDSSYNEQFF. CDR3 nucleotides: TGTGCCAGCAGCTTAGTGGGGGATAGCTCCTACAATGAGCAGTTCTTC.

This chain connects TRBV6-6 to TRBJ2-7; maybe TRBD1 (5 bases). Germline V lookup: CDR1 MNHNY, CDR2 SVGAGI (reference sequence). V was clipped by 6 bases and J by 1 base, with 19 bases between them. The CDR3 is made up of 16 amino acids. Here the CDR3 reads CASSGQGTGLSYEQYF. The CDR3 nucleotides are TGTGCCAGCAGCGGGCAGGGCACTGGGTTATCCTACGAGCAGTACTTC.

In this sample, this clone turned up a few times. The rearrangement links TRBV13 to TRBJ2-7; D uncertain. The germline gives CDR1 PRHDT, CDR2 FYEKMQ (reference sequence). Trimming removed 4 bases at V and 0 bases at J, with 10 bases between. CDR3 length: 14 residues. Here the CDR3 DNA reads TGTGCCAGCAGCTCCCCACCGCACTCCTACGAGCAGTACTTC. This encodes CASSSPPHSYEQYF. The full variable domain, its missing parts supplied by reference TRBV13 and TRBJ2-7, is AAGVIQSPRHLIKEKRETATLKCYPIPRHDTVYWYQQGPGQDPQFLISFYEKMQSDKGSIPDRFSAQQFSDYHSELNMSSLELGDSALYFCASSSPPHSYEQYFGPGTRLTVT.

The chain couples TRBV5-1 to TRBJ2-4; 7 bases fit TRBD1. This CDR3 spans 15 amino acids. The germline V gene has CDR1 SGHRS and CDR2 YFSETQ. The junction had 6 bases not matched to a gene; V was cut back by 3 bases and J by 3 bases. CDR3 sequence: CASSSQGIDKNIQYF. DNA of the CDR3: TGCGCCAGCAGCTCACAGGGGATTGACAAAAACATTCAGTACTTC.

This chain connects TRBV7-9 to TRBJ2-1, with 7 bases lining up with TRBD2. J was trimmed by 6 bases and V by 6 bases; bases with no gene match: 5. Germline CDR1 and CDR2: SEHNR and FQNEAQ (reference sequence). This CDR3 is built from 13 residues. The CDR3 sequence is CASRAGEGNEQFF. The CDR3 DNA is TGTGCCAGCAGGGCGGGGGAAGGCAATGAGCAGTTCTTC.

A few counts support this clone. V usage is TRBV27 and J usage is TRBJ2-7; no reliable D call. Trimming left V 5 bases short and J 5 bases short, with 13 bases between. Germline CDR1 reads MNHEY; CDR2 reads SMNVEV (reference sequence). This CDR3 region has 13 residues. CDR3 region: CASSLLLGNEQYF. The CDR3 DNA reads as TGTGCCAGCAGTCTCCTCTTAGGGAACGAGCAGTACTTC.